This TCR beta chain was recovered during a study of Graves' ophthalmopathy and Graves' hyperthyroidism. General study results and limits: Ophthalmopathy was separated from stable hyperthyroidism by a 13-signature model with 87.88% sensitivity and approximately 81% specificity.

Turning to this clonotype: Its target is unknown.

V was trimmed by 10 bases and J by 8 bases, leaving 17 bases between them. This CDR3 spans 12 amino acids. The V gene's germline CDR1 is MNHNS and CDR2 SASEGT. RNA transcripts were the source from which TCR beta CDR3 regions were amplified. RT-PCR in the first round used HTBI primers; a second-round multiplex PCR followed. TCRdb reprocessed the multiplex PCR reads with MiXCR, giving one entry per CDR3 protein. The sample contains 200,000 to 300,000 distinct CDR3 sequences, around 45% of which appear only once. The chain is built from TRBV6-1 and TRBJ1-1, with D perhaps TRBD1 (5 bases). The clonotype originates from an adult man with Graves' ophthalmopathy. The material sequenced was peripheral blood. CDR3 nucleotide sequence: TGTGCCACCGACAGCCCAGAGGTCGAAGCTTTCTTT. It is translated as CATDSPEVEAFF.